This TCR beta chain was found in a study of CD8+ T cells in alopecia areata. Study-level information: Treated patients swallowed 5 to 10 mg of oral tofacitinib twice daily.

V lost 4 bases, J lost 0 bases, and 18 bases lay in between. Germline loops: CDR1 MGHRA, CDR2 YSYEKL. The CDR3 has 17 amino acids. RNA extraction and reverse transcription yielded cDNA as sequencing template. Method: immunoSEQ multiplex PCR; TCRdb's copy keeps in-frame clones and lacks some. The sample contains approximately 220,000 clones, more than 30% of which appear only once. Treatment defined: oral pan-JAK inhibitor, 5-10 mg twice daily. Alopecia areata patients provided lesional scalp punch biopsies and peripheral blood, both collected for the study. Here the sequenced sample was CD4+ T cells sorted from blood, taken at approximately week 34, from a patient treated with tofacitinib. The origin of this receptor is a human donor with alopecia areata. The chain couples TRBV4-1 to TRBJ1-1; D is unclear. The CDR3 bases are TGCGCCAGCAGCCTGTCCCGGCCACAAACCTTGAACACTGAAGCTTTCTTT. Protein: CASSLSRPQTLNTEAFF.